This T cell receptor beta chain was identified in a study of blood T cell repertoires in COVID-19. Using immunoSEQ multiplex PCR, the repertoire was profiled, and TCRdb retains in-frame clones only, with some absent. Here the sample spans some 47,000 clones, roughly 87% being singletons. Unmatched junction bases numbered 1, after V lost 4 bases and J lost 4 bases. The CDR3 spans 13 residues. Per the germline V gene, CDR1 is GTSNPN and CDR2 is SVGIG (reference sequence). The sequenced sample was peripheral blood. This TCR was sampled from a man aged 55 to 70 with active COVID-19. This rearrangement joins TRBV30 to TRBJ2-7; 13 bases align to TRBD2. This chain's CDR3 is CAWTTSGRYEQYF. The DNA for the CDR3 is TGTGCCTGGACGACTAGCGGGAGGTACGAGCAGTACTTC.